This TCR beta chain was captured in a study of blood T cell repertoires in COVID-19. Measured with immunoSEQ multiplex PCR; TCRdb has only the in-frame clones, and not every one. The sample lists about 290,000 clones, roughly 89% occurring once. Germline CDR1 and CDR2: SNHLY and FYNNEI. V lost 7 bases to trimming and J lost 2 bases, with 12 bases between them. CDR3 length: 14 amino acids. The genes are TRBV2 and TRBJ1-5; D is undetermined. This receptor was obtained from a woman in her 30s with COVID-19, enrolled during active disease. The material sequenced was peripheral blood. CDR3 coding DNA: TGTGCCAGCACCTCGGGGAGCCGCAATCAGCCCCAGCATTTT. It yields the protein CASTSGSRNQPQHF. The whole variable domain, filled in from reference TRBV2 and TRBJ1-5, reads EPEVTQTPSHQVTQMGQEVILRCVPISNHLYFYWYRQILGQKVEFLVSFYNNEISEKSEIFDDQFSVERPDGSNFTLKIRSTKLEDSAMYFCASTSGSRNQPQHFGDGTRLSIL.